These 21 T cell receptor beta chains came from one sample sequenced in a study of neurological immune-mediated disorders. TCRdb reprocessed the 5' RACE reads with MiXCR, giving one entry per CDR3 protein. The top ten hold approximately 5.9% of the sample, which has approximately 100,000 distinct CDR3 sequences, around 3.3% seen once. Sequencing was done on a sample of PBMCs. The origin of the receptors is a woman aged 18-30 years with multiple sclerosis.

At least ten counts were recorded for this clonotype. The chain combines TRBV24-1 with TRBJ2-3, with D perhaps TRBD1 (6 bases). Trimming cost V 5 bases and J 2 bases, with 16 bases left between them. CDR3 length: 16 residues. Germline V CDR1 and CDR2: KGHDR, SFDVKD. The CDR3 region has the DNA TGTGCCACCAGTGGGGGGCCGGACACAAACACAGATACGCAGTATTTT. It specifies CATSGGPDTNTDTQYF.

There are many counts of this clonotype. The CDR3 coding sequence is TGCAGCGCCGAGGAAGGGGGTGGCTACACCTTC. It translates to CSAEEGGGYTF. The rearrangement joins TRBV29-1 to TRBJ1-2; a weak D match, TRBD1 (6 bases). The germline V gene has CDR1 SQVTM and CDR2 ANQGSEA. This CDR3 spans 11 amino acids. Trimming stripped 7 bases from V and 7 bases from J, with 13 bases between.

This clonotype has a count of ten or more. The chain carries TRBV5-1 and TRBJ2-7, with D tentatively TRBD2 (5 bases). The CDR3 sequence is 14 residues long. Germline-derived CDR1 and CDR2 are SGHRS and YFSETQ. V was shortened by 4 bases and J by 4 bases, with 15 bases between the two germline ends. In nucleotides, the CDR3 is TGCGCCAGCAGCCCGGGGTTTCTCGTGTACGAGCAGTACTTC. Its protein product is CASSPGFLVYEQYF.

This clonotype appeared many times. The rearrangement joins TRBV11-2 to TRBJ2-7, with TRBD2 as a possible D gene (7 bases). The V end was cut by 3 bases, the J end by 0 bases, with 15 bases between. CDR1 and CDR2 (germline): SGHAT, FQNNGV. CDR3 length: 16 residues. The CDR3 here is CASSFDTGRGSYEQYF. The CDR3 nucleotides are TGTGCCAGCAGCTTTGACACAGGGAGGGGCTCCTACGAGCAGTACTTC.

This clonotype showed up many times. This chain links TRBV20-1 with TRBJ1-6, with TRBD1 matching 7 bases. This CDR3 has 16 amino acids. V was pared by 0 bases and J by 7 bases, with 9 bases of the junction left unmatched. Germline V gene sequence: CDR1 DFQATT, CDR2 SNEGSKA (reference sequence). CDR3 sequence reads: CSAREPWRDRNSPLHF. For the CDR3, the DNA is TGCAGTGCTAGAGAACCATGGCGGGACAGAAATTCACCCCTCCACTTT.

In its sample, this clonotype was seen many times. The rearrangement links TRBV5-1 to TRBJ2-1; D unresolved. The CDR3 has 11 residues. CDR1 and CDR2 from the germline V gene are SGHRS and YFSETQ. Trimming shortened V by 4 bases and J by 8 bases, and 7 bases separated the two germline ends. The CDR3 sequence is CASSRSDEQFF. The CDR3, as DNA: TGCGCCAGCAGCCGGAGCGATGAGCAGTTCTTC.

This clonotype was seen many times. V usage is TRBV10-3 and J usage is TRBJ2-2; D may be TRBD1 (5 bases). Trimming left V 1 base short and J 1 base short, with 7 bases between. Looked up from germline, CDR1 is ENHRY and CDR2 is SYGVKD. This CDR3 contains 15 residues. The CDR3 DNA reads as TGTGCCATCAGTGAGTGGGGCGAGAACACCGGGGAGCTGTTTTTT. The encoded protein is CAISEWGENTGELFF.

This clonotype has at least ten counts. V usage is TRBV7-2 and J usage is TRBJ2-3; D tentatively reads TRBD1 or TRBD2 (6 bases each). Germline V gene data show CDR1 as SGHTA and CDR2 as FQGNSA. Trimming removed 0 bases from V and 0 bases from J, with 16 bases in between. The CDR3 has 18 amino acids. CDR3 DNA sequence: TGTGCCAGCAGCTTAGCGGGGGGCAGATACATAAGCACAGATACGCAGTATTTT. It is translated as CASSLAGGRYISTDTQYF.

This clonotype was counted many times. This sequence joins TRBV7-2 and TRBJ1-2, with TRBD1 as a possible D gene (5 bases). Germline V gene sequence: CDR1 SGHTA, CDR2 FQGNSA. CDR3 size: 15 residues. V lost 2 bases and J lost 2, with 12 bases in between. The CDR3 region has the DNA TGTGCCAGCAGCTTATATCCAGGGCCAAACTATGGCTACACCTTC. This gives the protein CASSLYPGPNYGYTF.

There are many counts of this clonotype. The chain has TRBV29-1 and TRBJ2-2; 9 bases align to TRBD2. This CDR3 contains 16 residues. The germline V gene encodes CDR1 SQVTM and CDR2 ANQGSEA. The V and J ends lost 4 bases and 4 bases, in that order; junction bases with no gene match: 10. CDR3 sequence (DNA): TGCAGCGTTGTGATTGGGACTAGCTCAACCACCGGGGAGCTGTTTTTT. As protein: CSVVIGTSSTTGELFF.

This clonotype was observed many times. The chain uses TRBV20-1 and TRBJ1-1, with D unresolved. Between the trimmed V and J ends, which lost 6 bases and 1 base, there was a span of 12 bases. The V gene's germline CDR1 is DFQATT and CDR2 SNEGSKA (reference sequence). CDR3 size: 13 residues. CDR3 nucleotide sequence: TGCAGTGCCACGCGGCTGGGGAACACTGAAGCTTTCTTT. The encoded protein is CSATRLGNTEAFF.

At least ten counts were recorded for this clonotype. Written as DNA, the CDR3 is TGCAGTGCCCCCAGGGCCGGGGAGCTGTTTTTT. The encoded protein is CSAPRAGELFF. This chain uses TRBV20-1 with TRBJ2-2, with a possible D match to TRBD1 (5 bases). Germline assignment: CDR1 DFQATT and CDR2 SNEGSKA (reference sequence). The CDR3 loop spans 11 amino acids. Trimming cost V 6 bases and J 6 bases, with 8 bases left between them.

The CDR3 is CASSSRVGEQFF. The CDR3 DNA follows: TGTGCCAGCAGCTCCCGGGTGGGGGAGCAGTTCTTC. This chain connects TRBV11-2 to TRBJ2-1; D not certain. Germline V gives CDR1 SGHAT, CDR2 FQNNGV. The CDR3 has 12 amino acids. V was pared by 4 bases and J by 10 bases, with 11 bases between.

This clonotype was picked up many times. The V and J genes are TRBV12-3 or TRBV12-4 and TRBJ1-6; no clear D gene. The CDR3 extends over 11 amino acids. V was shortened by 3 bases and J by 7 bases, with 1 base between the two germline ends. The DNA for the CDR3 is TGTGCCAGCAGTTTGAATTCACCCCTCCACTTT. Its translation is CASSLNSPLHF.

This clonotype was seen ten or more times. DNA for the CDR3: TGCGCCAGCAGCTTGGAGACTAGCGGGCTTAATGAGCAGTTCTTC. Amino acids: CASSLETSGLNEQFF. The chain carries TRBV5-1 and TRBJ2-1, with TRBD2 matching over 10 bases. This CDR3 spans 15 amino acids. Per the germline V gene, CDR1 is SGHRS and CDR2 is YFSETQ. With 0 bases clipped from V and 7 bases from J, the junction kept 4 bases outside the gene matches. Looking up the rest from reference TRBV5-1 and TRBJ2-1 gives the full variable domain: KAGVTQTPRYLIKTRGQQVTLSCSPISGHRSVSWYQQTPGQGLQFLFEYFSETQRNKGNFPGRFSGRQFSNSRSEMNVSTLELGDSALYLCASSLETSGLNEQFFGPGTRLTVL.

The gene calls are TRBV15 and TRBJ1-4; D is possibly TRBD1 (5 bases). Between the trimmed V and J ends, which lost 1 base and 7 bases, there was a span of 16 bases. Looked up from germline, CDR1 is LNHNV and CDR2 is YYDKDF (reference sequence). This CDR3 contains 16 residues. The CDR3 region is CATSRVQGAGGEKLFF. Written as DNA, the CDR3 is TGTGCCACCAGCAGAGTGCAGGGAGCGGGGGGTGAAAAACTGTTTTTT.

This clonotype was recorded many times. V usage is TRBV7-8 and J usage is TRBJ2-7, with D hard to call. The V gene lost 7 bases and the J gene lost 0 bases, with 13 bases spanning the gap. This CDR3 comprises 14 residues. Germline lookup yields CDR1 SGHVS and CDR2 FQNEAQ. The CDR3 reads CASIRLLGSYEQYF. CDR3 in DNA: TGTGCCAGCATCCGACTCCTTGGCTCCTACGAGCAGTACTTC.

Ten or more counts support this clonotype. The rearrangement joins TRBV20-1 to TRBJ1-1; D unclear. The germline V gene encodes CDR1 DFQATT and CDR2 SNEGSKA (reference sequence). The CDR3 loop spans 13 amino acids. CDR3 sequence reads: CSPGFSMNTEAFF. The CDR3 coding sequence is TGCAGCCCGGGGTTTTCCATGAACACTGAAGCTTTCTTT.

This clonotype was detected many times. The V and J genes are TRBV7-6 and TRBJ2-4; 10 bases map to TRBD2. The CDR3 runs 17 residues. V lost 3 bases and J lost 1; bases outside the gene matches: 6. Germline V gene data show CDR1 as SGHVS and CDR2 as FNYEAQ. This chain's CDR3 is CASSLGLAGAAKNIQYF. In DNA, the CDR3 is TGTGCCAGCAGCTTGGGGCTAGCGGGAGCGGCCAAAAACATTCAGTACTTC. Full variable domain (outside the CDR3, taken from reference TRBV7-6 and TRBJ2-4): GAGVSQSPRYKVTKRGQDVALRCDPISGHVSLYWYRQALGQGPEFLTYFNYEAQQDKSGLPNDRFSAERPEGSISTLTIQRTEQRDSAMYRCASSLGLAGAAKNIQYFGAGTRLSVL.

This clonotype was counted at least ten times. The J gene is TRBJ2-1, the V gene TRBV5-6; perhaps TRBD2 as D (5 bases). Between the trimmed V and J ends, which lost 0 bases and 4 bases, there was a span of 20 bases. Germline CDR1 SGHDT, CDR2 YYEEEE. This CDR3 region has 18 residues. CDR3 coding DNA: TGTGCCAGCAGCTTGGTCGTTTTAAGAGGGTCTCAATACAATGAGCAGTTCTTC. It translates to CASSLVVLRGSQYNEQFF.

The chain recombines TRBV27 with TRBJ2-1, with TRBD2 identical over 8 bases. Germline CDR1 MNHEY, CDR2 SMNVEV (reference sequence). The CDR3 consists of 16 residues. V dropped 8 bases and J dropped 6; count of bases not matched to a gene: 15. CDR3: CASGSPQRELGNEQFF. In nucleotides, the CDR3 is TGTGCCAGCGGATCCCCCCAGCGGGAGCTGGGCAATGAGCAGTTCTTC.